The clone carrying this T cell receptor (beta chain) was recorded many times. Its antigen is not identified. Germline V lookup: CDR1 SGHTA, CDR2 FQGNSA. CDR3 length: 13 residues. The V end was cut by 5 bases, the J end by 4 bases, with 11 bases between. These data belong to a study of T cell repertoires in cytomegalovirus infection. Study-level background: Evidence of both CMV infection and a matching HLA type came from public TCR beta signatures. Findings and limits, study-wide: The response measured ex vivo was dominated by TCR beta clonotypes (HLA-C-restricted and CMV-specific). Cumulated frequencies of public TCR beta families served to identify carriers of CMV plus the relevant HLA.

One entry per CDR3 protein, called by TCRdb with MiXCR from the reads. The sample shows 350,000 to 450,000 distinct CDR3 sequences, 15% to 20% of them seen only once. Sequenced material: PBMCs. The clonotype comes from a human donor in good health (CMV status not recorded). Some clones in this sample may be carry-over from other donors' samples. The chain employs TRBV7-2 and TRBJ1-1; the D is unclear. Written as DNA, the CDR3 is TGTGCCAGCAGCGAGGCCCTTGCCACTGAAGCTTTCTTT. This gives the protein CASSEALATEAFF. Full variable domain (outside the CDR3, taken from reference TRBV7-2 and TRBJ1-1): GAGVSQSPSNKVTEKGKDVELRCDPISGHTALYWYRQSLGQGLEFLIYFQGNSAPDKSGLPSDRFSAERTGGSVSTLTIQRTQQEDSAVYLCASSEALATEAFFGQGTRLTVV.